The rows below give T cell receptor beta chains drawn from one sample of a study of naive and memory T cell subsets. Each CDR3 protein is one row after TCRdb ran MiXCR on the UMI-ligation and nested PCR reads. Altogether 37,000 or so distinct CDR3 sequences are present, approximately 12% being singletons, with the ten largest covering 22%. Sequenced: effector memory CD4+ T cells from blood. Every receptor here comes from a human donor in good health. The conserved cysteine and the conserved F or W are not part of the CDR3 here. Each record gives: V gene, CDR3 protein.

TRBV2 ASGTSGYEQY
TRBV3-1 ASSQLAGATDTQY
TRBV13 ASSLGILGVGLNEQF
TRBV5-4 ASSYWGLAGSTGELF
TRBV7-2 ASSFETGTYNEQF
TRBV28 ASTDNGQGSVVKLF
TRBV6-5 ASSYLRSGKLDTEAF
TRBV29-1 SVVSAGNYGYT
TRBV6-1 ASRWDTSTGEQY
TRBV20-1 SARELAGAVEQF
TRBV7-3 ASSLTYTSIGDTQY
TRBV5-4 ASSLGLATPTDTQY
TRBV19 ASGPPQGYGYT
TRBV20-1 SAPRDRVEETQY
TRBV12-3/TRBV12-4 ASSPSTANSYEQY
TRBV6-5 ASSYAADYGYT
TRBV20-1 SAKRRGGAGTQY
TRBV12-3/TRBV12-4 ASSTTRQGRRNTIY
TRBV3-1 ASSQRDRSYEQY
TRBV7-9 ASSLGLTGTRETQY
TRBV9 ASSPYGTSGRSTYEQY